This TCR beta chain comes out of a study of T-cell reconstitution after alpha-beta-depleted transplantation in children. Study results and limitations: By one year post-transplant, T-cell counts and diversity largely arose from T cells that were newly produced.

Unique molecular identifiers were built into the TCRbeta library. TCRdb reanalysed the PCR reads using MiXCR and keeps one entry per CDR3 protein. The sample consists of fewer than 250,000 distinct CDR3 sequences, approximately 15% of them appearing once. A word on this clonotype: The antigen is undetermined.

Sample: PBMCs, mostly from graft donor cells, taken 360 days after TCRalphabeta/CD19-depleted stem cell transplant. This TCR was recovered from a male patient aged 2 to 10 who had a stem cell transplant for acute lymphoblastic leukemia, so the T cells may come from the graft donor.

CDR3 bases: TGTGCCAGCAGTCGGGACCCTAGGCAGGGAAATGAGCAGTTCTTC. Translation gives CASSRDPRQGNEQFF. The chain links TRBV12-3 or TRBV12-4 to TRBJ2-1; D could derive from TRBD1 or TRBD2 (5 bases each). The CDR3 runs to 15 residues. The V end was cut by 5 bases, the J end by 7 bases, with 18 bases between.